These T cell receptor beta chains were read from a single sample in a study of cytotoxic CD8 clonotypes in ibrutinib-treated CLL. TCRdb keeps only in-frame clones here, not all; method: immunoSEQ multiplex PCR. Here the sample spans around 97,000 clones, 60% to 80% being singletons. The sequences come from PBMCs, collected after 12 months of ibrutinib treatment. The source of these receptors is a human donor with chronic lymphocytic leukemia. CDR3s include the opening cysteine and the closing phenylalanine or tryptophan. The order of the fields is D gene, V gene, J gene, clone size, CDR3 length, CDR3 protein, CDR3 DNA. The D gene is left open where the match is weak. Rows may omit the clone size; those that give it use once, few, many or a size class.

d_call: .; v_call: TRBV9; j_call: TRBJ1-2; clone_size: .; cdr3_length: 15; cdr3_aa: CASSSTGNANYGYTF; cdr3_nt: TGTGCCAGCAGCTCCACAGGGAACGCTAACTATGGCTACACCTTC
d_call: TRBD1; v_call: TRBV2; j_call: TRBJ1-5; clone_size: .; cdr3_length: 15; cdr3_aa: CASTEGDRGNQPQHF; cdr3_nt: TGTGCCAGCACCGAAGGGGACAGGGGGAATCAGCCCCAGCATTTT
d_call: TRBD1; v_call: TRBV18; j_call: TRBJ2-1; clone_size: .; cdr3_length: 16; cdr3_aa: CASSLLTGGEVDEQFF; cdr3_nt: TGTGCCAGCTCACTTCTTACAGGGGGCGAAGTCGATGAGCAGTTCTTC
d_call: .; v_call: TRBV6-5; j_call: TRBJ2-3; clone_size: few; cdr3_length: 11; cdr3_aa: CASRLRETQYF; cdr3_nt: TGTGCCAGCAGGCTCCGGGAGACGCAGTATTTT
d_call: .; v_call: TRBV7-6; j_call: TRBJ2-2; clone_size: .; cdr3_length: 17; cdr3_aa: CASSSGGIREPSGELFF; cdr3_nt: TGTGCCAGCAGCTCTGGCGGTATCAGGGAGCCGTCCGGGGAGCTGTTTTTT
d_call: TRBD1; v_call: TRBV10-3; j_call: TRBJ2-7; clone_size: .; cdr3_length: 15; cdr3_aa: CAITGSRGQIYEQYF; cdr3_nt: TGTGCCATCACCGGATCTCGGGGACAGATCTACGAGCAGTACTTC
d_call: .; v_call: TRBV27; j_call: TRBJ2-2; clone_size: .; cdr3_length: 14; cdr3_aa: CASSLRVATGELFF; cdr3_nt: TGTGCCAGCAGTCTCAGGGTGGCCACCGGGGAGCTGTTTTTT
d_call: TRBD1; v_call: TRBV7-3; j_call: TRBJ1-1; clone_size: once; cdr3_length: 14; cdr3_aa: CASSSTGGSTEAFF; cdr3_nt: TGTGCCAGCAGCTCTACAGGGGGCTCAACTGAAGCTTTCTTT
d_call: TRBD1; v_call: TRBV7-8; j_call: TRBJ1-6; clone_size: .; cdr3_length: 17; cdr3_aa: CASSFAVRQGQYSPLHF; cdr3_nt: TGTGCCAGCAGCTTCGCCGTTCGACAGGGGCAATATTCACCCCTCCACTTT
d_call: .; v_call: TRBV29-1; j_call: TRBJ2-1; clone_size: .; cdr3_length: 14; cdr3_aa: CSVPPGGFYNEQFF; cdr3_nt: TGCAGCGTTCCCCCTGGGGGTTTCTACAATGAGCAGTTCTTC
d_call: .; v_call: TRBV5-1; j_call: TRBJ2-7; clone_size: .; cdr3_length: 13; cdr3_aa: CASSLTGNHEQYF; cdr3_nt: TGCGCCAGCAGCTTGACAGGGAATCACGAGCAGTACTTC
d_call: .; v_call: TRBV4-1; j_call: TRBJ1-4; clone_size: .; cdr3_length: 15; cdr3_aa: CASSRSTTSNEKLFF; cdr3_nt: TGCGCCAGCAGCAGATCCACGACAAGTAATGAAAAACTGTTTTTT
d_call: .; v_call: TRBV11-3; j_call: TRBJ1-5; clone_size: .; cdr3_length: 13; cdr3_aa: CASSLEVSQPQHF; cdr3_nt: TGTGCCAGCAGCTTAGAGGTGAGCCAGCCCCAGCATTTT
d_call: TRBD1; v_call: TRBV2; j_call: TRBJ2-7; clone_size: .; cdr3_length: 15; cdr3_aa: CASSELGQIHGEQYF; cdr3_nt: TGTGCCAGCAGTGAATTGGGACAGATACACGGCGAGCAGTACTTC
d_call: TRBD2; v_call: TRBV19; j_call: TRBJ2-5; clone_size: few; cdr3_length: 14; cdr3_aa: CASSWDGTMGTQYF; cdr3_nt: TGTGCCAGTAGTTGGGACGGGACTATGGGGACCCAGTACTTC
d_call: .; v_call: TRBV11-2; j_call: TRBJ1-1; clone_size: .; cdr3_length: 13; cdr3_aa: CASSGGGASEAFF; cdr3_nt: TGTGCCAGCAGCGGGGGGGGCGCCTCTGAAGCTTTCTTT
d_call: TRBD2; v_call: TRBV25-1; j_call: TRBJ2-3; clone_size: .; cdr3_length: 17; cdr3_aa: CASGPLERGALRDTQYF; cdr3_nt: TGTGCCAGCGGACCCCTGGAGCGGGGGGCTCTTCGGGATACGCAGTATTTT
d_call: .; v_call: TRBV6-1; j_call: TRBJ1-2; clone_size: .; cdr3_length: 15; cdr3_aa: CASSGHGVKGAGYTF; cdr3_nt: TGTGCCAGCAGCGGGCATGGAGTAAAGGGTGCAGGCTACACCTTC
d_call: .; v_call: TRBV18; j_call: TRBJ2-7; clone_size: few; cdr3_length: 15; cdr3_aa: CASSPPGRDSYEQYF; cdr3_nt: TGTGCCAGCTCACCACCGGGGCGAGACTCCTACGAGCAGTACTTC
d_call: .; v_call: TRBV6-5; j_call: TRBJ2-7; clone_size: few; cdr3_length: 14; cdr3_aa: CASSSRGWGYEQYF; cdr3_nt: TGTGCCAGCAGTTCTCGGGGCTGGGGCTACGAGCAGTACTTC
d_call: .; v_call: TRBV10-3; j_call: TRBJ2-3; clone_size: .; cdr3_length: 15; cdr3_aa: CAISDFGGSTDTQYF; cdr3_nt: TGTGCCATCAGTGATTTCGGGGGTAGCACAGATACGCAGTATTTT
d_call: TRBD2; v_call: TRBV5-6; j_call: TRBJ2-3; clone_size: .; cdr3_length: 15; cdr3_aa: CASSLGLAGTDTQYF; cdr3_nt: TGTGCCAGCAGCCTGGGACTAGCGGGCACAGATACGCAGTATTTT
d_call: TRBD1; v_call: TRBV7-3; j_call: TRBJ1-1; clone_size: once; cdr3_length: 14; cdr3_aa: CASSLTTGVTEAFF; cdr3_nt: TGTGCCAGCAGCTTAACAACAGGGGTAACTGAAGCTTTCTTT